This T cell receptor (delta chain) was observed in a study of gamma-delta chains in newborns, infants, children (dated by TCRdb to between 2018 and 2020). With respect to the entire study: In the study title, it is stated that polyclonal expansion of innate gammadelta T cells is driven by microbial exposure immediately after birth. How innate gammadelta T cell populations in human newborns were shaped by microbial exposure immediately after birth was investigated in the study.

A note on this clone: This receptor's antigen is unknown. There are no base qualities to consult, and no much larger clone falls within one base.

The reads were generated on an Illumina MiSeq. Via CATT, TCRdb reprocessed the public reads, and rows with identical DNA were then joined. The sample table contains some 10,000 delta-chain clones; only one count was recorded for approximately 9.5% of them. In total, the top ten clones hold roughly 8.3% of the sample. From its cysteine to its phenylalanine, the CDR3 spans 17 amino acids. Here the CDR3 DNA is all that survives: 51 bases in frame from base 1. CDR1 is given as GEAIGNYY and CDR2 as EKD, both from the germline V gene. Trimming at the junction amounts to 3 bases on V and 1 base on J, and the germline ends lie 12 bases apart.

Sequencing was performed on blood. This TCR was recovered from a child who was a newborn, infant or young child, either healthy, febrile or measles-vaccinated (not recorded which). Recombination joined TRDV2 with TRDJ3; TRDD3 could be the D gene, as 7 bases match. The DNA is TGTGCCTGTGACGTCCTACTGGGGTCCTGGGACACCCGACAGATGTTTTTC. Its product reads: CACDVLLGSWDTRQMFF.